This T cell receptor (beta chain) was identified during a study of long-term antiretroviral therapy in people with HIV. For the study at large: The earliest samples predate the 2015 immediate-ART recommendation by about a decade.

Per the germline V gene, CDR1 is MNHEY and CDR2 is SVGAGI. V lost 0 bases, J lost 2 bases, and 2 bases stayed unmatched. CDR3 length equals 16 residues. Study-level points and caveats: Relative to control repertoires, HIV repertoires exhibited narrower CDR3 length ranges. Blood in the study was drawn between the mid-2000s and the late 2010s, possibly under older ART regimens, which may be less effective than current ones.

Survey-level resolution applied to immunoSEQ assay v3.0. This table comes from immunoSEQ multiplex PCR, and its TCRdb copy is limited to in-frame clones, with some not included. The sample has over 30,000 clones, 70% to 80% seen once. Held in samples before DNA extraction were roughly 0.9-11 million cryopreserved PBMC. A note on this clone: Its specificity is not known.

The specimen comprised unsorted PBMCs, sampled 1.9 years after starting antiretroviral therapy. The clonotype comes from a man between 18 and 35 years old with HIV. J is TRBJ2-3 and V is TRBV6-5; 10 bases align to TRBD2. The DNA for the CDR3 is TGTGCCAGCAGTTACTCGACTAGCGGGTTCACAGATACGCAGTATTTT. The encoded protein is CASSYSTSGFTDTQYF.